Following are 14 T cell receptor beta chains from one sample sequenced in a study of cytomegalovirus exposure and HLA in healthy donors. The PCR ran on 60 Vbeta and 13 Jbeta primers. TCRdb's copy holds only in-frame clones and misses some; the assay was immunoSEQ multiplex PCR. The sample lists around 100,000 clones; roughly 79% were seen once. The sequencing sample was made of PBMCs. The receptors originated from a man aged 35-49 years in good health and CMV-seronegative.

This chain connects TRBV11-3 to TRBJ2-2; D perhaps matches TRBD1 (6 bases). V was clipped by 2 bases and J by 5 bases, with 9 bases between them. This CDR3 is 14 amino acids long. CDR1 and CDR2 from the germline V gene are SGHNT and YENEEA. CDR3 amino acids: CASSLLQGTGELFF. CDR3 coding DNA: TGTGCCAGCAGCTTATTACAGGGAACCGGGGAGCTGTTTTTT.

CDR3 sequence: CASSTHSGGSYNEQFF. The CDR3 DNA reads as TGTGCCAGTAGTACCCATAGCGGGGGCTCCTACAATGAGCAGTTCTTC. The J gene is TRBJ2-1, the V gene TRBV19; TRBD2 matches 9 bases. This CDR3 comprises 16 residues. V was clipped by 4 bases and J by 0 bases; unmatched bases: 4. Germline V gene lookup returns CDR1 LNHDA and CDR2 SQIVND (reference sequence).

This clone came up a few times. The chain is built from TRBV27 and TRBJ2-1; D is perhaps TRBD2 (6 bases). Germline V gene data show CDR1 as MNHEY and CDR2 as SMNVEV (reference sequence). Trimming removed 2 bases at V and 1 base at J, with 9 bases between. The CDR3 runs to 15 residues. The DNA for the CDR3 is TGTGCCAGCAGTTTAGGGGGGTCGTCCTACAATGAGCAGTTCTTC. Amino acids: CASSLGGSSYNEQFF.

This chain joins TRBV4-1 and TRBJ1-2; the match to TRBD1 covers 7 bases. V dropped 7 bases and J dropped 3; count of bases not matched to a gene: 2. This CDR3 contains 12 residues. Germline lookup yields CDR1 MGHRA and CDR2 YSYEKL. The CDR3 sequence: CASITGDYGYTF. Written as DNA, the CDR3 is TGCGCCAGCATCACAGGGGACTATGGCTACACCTTC.

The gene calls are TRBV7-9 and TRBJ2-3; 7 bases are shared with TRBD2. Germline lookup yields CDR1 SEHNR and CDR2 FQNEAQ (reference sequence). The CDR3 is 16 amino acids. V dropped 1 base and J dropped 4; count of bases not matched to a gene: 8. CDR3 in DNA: TGTGCCAGCAGCTTAGGGCGCGGGGGAGGCGCAGATACGCAGTATTTT. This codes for CASSLGRGGGADTQYF.

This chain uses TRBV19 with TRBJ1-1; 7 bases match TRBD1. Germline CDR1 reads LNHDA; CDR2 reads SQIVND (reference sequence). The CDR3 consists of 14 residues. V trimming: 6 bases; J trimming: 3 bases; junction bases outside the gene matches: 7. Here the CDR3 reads CASREWGQYTEAFF. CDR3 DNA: TGTGCCAGTAGGGAGTGGGGACAGTACACTGAAGCTTTCTTT.

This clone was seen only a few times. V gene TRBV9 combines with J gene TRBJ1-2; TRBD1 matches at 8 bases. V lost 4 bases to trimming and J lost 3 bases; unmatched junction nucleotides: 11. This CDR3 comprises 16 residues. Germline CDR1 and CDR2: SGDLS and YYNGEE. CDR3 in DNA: TGTGCCAGCAGCTTGCCGGACAGGGAACGGGACTATGGCTACACCTTC. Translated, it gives CASSLPDRERDYGYTF.

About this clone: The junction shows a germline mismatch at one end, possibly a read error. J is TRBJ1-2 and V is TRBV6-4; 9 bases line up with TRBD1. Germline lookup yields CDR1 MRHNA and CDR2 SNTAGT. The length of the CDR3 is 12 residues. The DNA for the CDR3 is TGTGCCAGCAGTCCAGACAGGGGGGCCCCTGCCTTC. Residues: CASSPDRGAPAF.

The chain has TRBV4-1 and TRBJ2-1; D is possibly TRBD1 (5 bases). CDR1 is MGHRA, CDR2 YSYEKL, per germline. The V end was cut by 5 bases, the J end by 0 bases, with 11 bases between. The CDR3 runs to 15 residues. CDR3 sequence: CASSYQGLSYNEQFF. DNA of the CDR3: TGCGCCAGCAGCTATCAGGGTCTCTCCTACAATGAGCAGTTCTTC.

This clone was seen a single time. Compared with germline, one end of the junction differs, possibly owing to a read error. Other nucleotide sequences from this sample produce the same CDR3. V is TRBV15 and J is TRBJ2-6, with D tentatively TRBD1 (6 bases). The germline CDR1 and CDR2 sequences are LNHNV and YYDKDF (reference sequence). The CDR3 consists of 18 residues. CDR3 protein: CATSRDGPSGAGANVLTF. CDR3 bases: TGTGCCACCAGCAGAGATGGGCCTTCAGGGGCTGGGGCCAACGTCCTGACCTTC.

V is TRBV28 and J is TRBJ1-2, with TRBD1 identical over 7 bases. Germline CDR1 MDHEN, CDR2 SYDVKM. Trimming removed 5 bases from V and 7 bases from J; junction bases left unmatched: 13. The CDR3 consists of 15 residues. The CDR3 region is CASSPRDSAVGGYTF. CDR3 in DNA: TGTGCCAGCAGTCCCCGGGACAGTGCGGTTGGTGGCTACACCTTC.

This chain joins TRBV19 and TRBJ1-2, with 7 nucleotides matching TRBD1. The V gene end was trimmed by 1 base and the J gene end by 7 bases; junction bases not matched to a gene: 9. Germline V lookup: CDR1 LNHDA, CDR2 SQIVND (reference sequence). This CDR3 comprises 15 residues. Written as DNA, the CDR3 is TGTGCCAGTAGTATAGGGGGCCGGGACAGCATTGGCTACACCTTC. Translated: CASSIGGRDSIGYTF.

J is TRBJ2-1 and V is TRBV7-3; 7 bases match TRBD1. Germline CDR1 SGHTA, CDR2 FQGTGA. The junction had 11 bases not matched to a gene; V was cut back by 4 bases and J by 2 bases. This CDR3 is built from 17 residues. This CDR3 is CASSSPKGQEPYNEQFF. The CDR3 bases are TGTGCCAGCAGCTCGCCAAAAGGACAGGAACCCTACAATGAGCAGTTCTTC.

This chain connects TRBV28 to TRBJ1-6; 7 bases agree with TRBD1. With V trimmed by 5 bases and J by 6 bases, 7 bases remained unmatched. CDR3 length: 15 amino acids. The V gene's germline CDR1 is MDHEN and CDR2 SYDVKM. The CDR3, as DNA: TGTGCCAGCAGTCCGGGACAGTTGCTTAATTCACCCCTCCACTTT. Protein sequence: CASSPGQLLNSPLHF.